What follows are 20 T cell receptor beta chains derived from one specimen sequenced in a study of low-dose radiotherapy and immunotherapy resistance in tumors. TRAV- and TRBV-specific primers were used for first-strand cDNA, which covered alpha and beta chains. With a V-primer adapter and a constant-region primer, TCRs were amplified for 20 to 25 PCR cycles. MiXCR, applied by TCRdb to the reads, yields one record per CDR3 protein. The data show 80,000 to 95,000 distinct CDR3 sequences, 9.4% seen once. The time point here: before trial treatment. The specimen was PBMCs, collected before treatment. These receptors all stem from a male donor with prostate cancer.

This clonotype was detected many times. J is TRBJ1-3 and V is TRBV9; the D gene is possibly TRBD1 (6 bases). Germline lookup yields CDR1 SGDLS and CDR2 YYNGEE. This CDR3 is built from 14 residues. The ends were cut back, 4 bases at V and 2 bases at J, with 10 bases in the middle. CDR3 nucleotides: TGTGCCAGCAGCTTCCCAGGGGCTGGAAACACCATATATTTT. Translating gives CASSFPGAGNTIYF.

Comment on this clonotype: One end of the junction varies from germline; a read error may be responsible. The chain recombines TRBV9 with TRBJ2-1; TRBD1 agrees at 7 bases. Germline V gene data show CDR1 as SGDLS and CDR2 as YYNGEE. This CDR3 is built from 15 residues. The CDR3 bases are TGTGCCAGCAGCACCTCCGGGACAGATTACAATAAGCAATTCTTC. Translating gives CASSTSGTDYNKQFF.

This clonotype has ten or more counts. The V call is TRBV28, the J call TRBJ2-1; either TRBD1 or TRBD2 may supply D (6 bases each). The length of the CDR3 is 14 residues. Germline values: CDR1 MDHEN, CDR2 SYDVKM. Trimming pared 6 bases from V and 3 bases from J, leaving 12 bases between. CDR3 amino acids: CASREGGNYNEQFF. In DNA, the CDR3 is TGTGCCAGCAGGGAAGGGGGGAACTACAATGAGCAGTTCTTC.

The sample holds many counts of this clonotype. This rearrangement joins TRBV30 to TRBJ1-5, with 7 bases identical to TRBD1. Trimming at V came to 3 bases and at J to 2 bases, leaving 13 bases not matched to a gene. The V gene's germline CDR1 is GTSNPN and CDR2 SVGIG (reference sequence). CDR3 size: 17 residues. CDR3 nucleotides: TGTGCCTGGAGCGGGGAGACAGGGCCTAGGGGCAATCAGCCCCAGCATTTT. Translating gives CAWSGETGPRGNQPQHF.

This clonotype has a count of ten or more. The chain recombines TRBV28 with TRBJ1-4; D uncertain. Deletions cut 8 bases from V and 4 bases from J, with 11 bases between. Germline-derived CDR1 and CDR2 are MDHEN and SYDVKM. This CDR3 is 13 amino acids long. The CDR3 region is CASQGPLNEKLFF. DNA of the CDR3: TGTGCCAGCCAAGGGCCCCTTAATGAAAAACTGTTTTTT. The full variable domain, in which reference TRBV28 and TRBJ1-4 provide the parts outside the CDR3, is DVKVTQSSRYLVKRTGEKVFLECVQDMDHENMFWYRQDPGLGLRLIYFSYDVKMKEKGDIPEGYSVSREKKERFSLILESASTNQTSMYLCASQGPLNEKLFFGSGTQLSVL.

The table lists this clonotype with many counts. This chain joins TRBV6-6 and TRBJ2-5, with 7 bases that match TRBD1. The V segment lost 6 bases and the J segment 2 bases; nucleotides outside the gene matches: 6. Germline assignment: CDR1 MNHNY and CDR2 SVGAGI (reference sequence). The CDR3 extends over 14 amino acids. The CDR3 DNA follows: TGTGCCAGCAGGCCCGGGACAGTACAAGAGACCCAGTACTTC. Its protein is CASRPGTVQETQYF.

This clonotype appeared many times. The chain is built from TRBV19 and TRBJ2-1; weak D call: TRBD1 (5 bases). Trimming cost V 3 bases and J 2 bases, with 11 bases left between them. The CDR3 length is 15 residues. Per the germline V gene, CDR1 is LNHDA and CDR2 is SQIVND (reference sequence). The CDR3, as DNA: TGTGCCAGTAGTATCCCCTCGACAGCCTACAATGAGCAGTTCTTC. It translates to CASSIPSTAYNEQFF.

This clonotype has a count of ten or more. This chain connects TRBV20-1 to TRBJ2-3; 9 nucleotides match TRBD2. The CDR3 loop spans 14 amino acids. The V gene's germline CDR1 is DFQATT and CDR2 SNEGSKA (reference sequence). The trim removed 5 bases at V and 4 bases at J, leaving 7 bases unmatched. The CDR3 DNA is TGCAGTGCTGGGGCGGGAGGGCGCGCAGATACGCAGTATTTT. Its translation: CSAGAGGRADTQYF.

This clonotype was detected a few times. The chain has TRBV28 and TRBJ2-2, with 9 bases fitting TRBD1. V shed 1 base, J shed 2 bases, and the junction held 5 bases outside the gene matches. The CDR3 contains 17 residues. The V gene's germline CDR1 is MDHEN and CDR2 SYDVKM. The CDR3 sequence: CASSLSGTGINTGELFF. In DNA form, the CDR3 reads TGTGCCAGCAGTTTATCCGGGACAGGGATTAACACCGGGGAGCTGTTTTTT. The variable domain in full, completed from reference TRBV28 and TRBJ2-2, reads DVKVTQSSRYLVKRTGEKVFLECVQDMDHENMFWYRQDPGLGLRLIYFSYDVKMKEKGDIPEGYSVSREKKERFSLILESASTNQTSMYLCASSLSGTGINTGELFFGEGSRLTVL.

Ten or more counts support this clonotype. The chain has TRBV29-1 and TRBJ2-3; D possibly matches TRBD1 or TRBD2 (6 bases each). CDR3 size: 16 residues. CDR1 is SQVTM and CDR2 is ANQGSEA in the germline V gene. V dropped 7 bases and J dropped 4 bases, with 24 bases sitting between them. DNA of the CDR3: TGCAGCGCCCGTGGGGGTTGGGGGGCTCAGGCAGATACGCAGTATTTT. It is translated as CSARGGWGAQADTQYF.

This clonotype was counted many times. V and J are TRBV6-5 and TRBJ1-6, with 7 bases aligning to TRBD1. Trimming at V came to 6 bases and at J to 6 bases, leaving 8 bases not matched to a gene. This CDR3 is built from 15 residues. Per the germline V gene, CDR1 is MNHEY and CDR2 is SVGAGI. CDR3 region: CASRARQGFNSPLHF. CDR3 nucleotide sequence: TGTGCCAGCAGGGCCCGACAGGGATTTAATTCACCCCTCCACTTT.

This chain connects TRBV20-1 to TRBJ2-7, with D possibly being TRBD1 (5 bases). Per the germline V gene, CDR1 is DFQATT and CDR2 is SNEGSKA (reference sequence). The CDR3 has 12 amino acids. V lost 6 bases and J 5 bases, leaving 14 bases between the germline ends. CDR3 loop: CSALPDTNEQYF. For the CDR3, the DNA is TGCAGTGCCTTACCGGACACCAACGAGCAGTACTTC.

This clonotype was seen ten or more times. The chain couples TRBV5-1 to TRBJ2-1; no clear D gene. This CDR3 contains 15 residues. Trimming pared 4 bases from V and 0 bases from J, leaving 11 bases between. CDR1 is SGHRS and CDR2 is YFSETQ in the germline V gene. CDR3 protein: CASSRDSSSYNEQFF. The CDR3 DNA follows: TGCGCCAGCAGCCGTGACTCGAGCTCCTACAATGAGCAGTTCTTC.

The sample holds many counts of this clonotype. The chain uses TRBV30 and TRBJ1-4; D might be TRBD1 (6 bases). The CDR3 has 13 amino acids. Germline V gene data show CDR1 as GTSNPN and CDR2 as SVGIG (reference sequence). Trimming shortened V by 3 bases and J by 4 bases, and 9 bases separated the two germline ends. In nucleotides, the CDR3 is TGTGCCTGGAGGCTACAGGGTAATGAAAAACTGTTTTTT. Residues: CAWRLQGNEKLFF.

At least ten counts were recorded for this clonotype. The chain links TRBV5-1 to TRBJ1-1, with TRBD1 as a possible D gene (6 bases). The CDR3 extends over 15 amino acids. V dropped 0 bases and J dropped 5 bases, with 14 bases sitting between them. Germline V gives CDR1 SGHRS, CDR2 YFSETQ. CDR3 amino acids: CASSLGAGENTEAFF. CDR3 coding DNA: TGCGCCAGCAGCTTGGGTGCAGGGGAGAATACTGAAGCTTTCTTT.

This clonotype was detected many times. This chain uses TRBV7-2 with TRBJ2-5; no clear D. The CDR3 contains 14 residues. V was clipped by 1 base and J by 2 bases, with 8 bases between them. The V gene's germline CDR1 is SGHTA and CDR2 FQGNSA. The chain's CDR3 is CASSLVVVQETQYF. The DNA of the CDR3 is TGTGCCAGCAGCTTAGTTGTAGTGCAAGAGACCCAGTACTTC.

This clonotype was seen ten or more times. The rearrangement joins TRBV12-3 or TRBV12-4 to TRBJ2-1; 8 bases match TRBD1. The CDR3 consists of 15 residues. V was clipped by 5 bases and J by 12 bases; unmatched bases: 15. The CDR3: CASSPNTGGKGWQFF. In nucleotides, the CDR3 is TGTGCCAGCAGTCCTAATACAGGGGGTAAGGGTTGGCAGTTCTTC.

In this sample, this clonotype turned up many times. The CDR3 is CASSSGRLSYNEQFF. CDR3 DNA sequence: TGTGCCAGCAGTTCGGGACGCCTCTCCTACAATGAGCAGTTCTTC. V usage is TRBV28 and J usage is TRBJ2-1, with D perhaps TRBD1 or TRBD2 (5 bases each). This CDR3 is built from 15 residues. With 4 bases removed from V and 0 bases from J, the gap between germline ends came to 10 bases. CDR1 is MDHEN and CDR2 is SYDVKM in the germline V gene. Full variable domain (rest looked up from reference TRBV28 and TRBJ2-1): DVKVTQSSRYLVKRTGEKVFLECVQDMDHENMFWYRQDPGLGLRLIYFSYDVKMKEKGDIPEGYSVSREKKERFSLILESASTNQTSMYLCASSSGRLSYNEQFFGPGTRLTVL.

There are a few counts of this clonotype. The chain employs TRBV30 and TRBJ1-6, with TRBD1 matching 7 bases. Germline CDR1 reads GTSNPN; CDR2 reads SVGIG (reference sequence). With 5 bases clipped from V and 5 bases from J, the junction kept 9 bases outside the gene matches. The CDR3 covers 15 residues. Here the CDR3 DNA reads TGTGCCTGGCGTGCGGGACAGATTCATAATTCACCCCTCCACTTT. This codes for CAWRAGQIHNSPLHF. Drawing the rest from reference TRBV30 and TRBJ1-6, the complete variable domain is SQTIHQWPATLVQPVGSPLSLECTVEGTSNPNLYWYRQAAGRGLQLLFYSVGIGQISSEVPQNLSASRPQDRQFILSSKKLLLSDSGFYLCAWRAGQIHNSPLHFGNGTRLTVT.

This clonotype occurred many times. The CDR3 DNA is TGTGCCAGCACCCAGGCCACGAACACCGGGGAGCTGTTTTTT. Translation: CASTQATNTGELFF. The chain has TRBV6-2 or TRBV6-3 and TRBJ2-2; D is unresolved. The CDR3 runs to 14 residues. The germline V gene has CDR1 MNHEY and CDR2 SVGEGT. Deletions cut 7 bases from V and 0 bases from J, with 9 bases between.